This TCR beta chain was identified in a study of blood T cell repertoires in COVID-19. Original processing notes: Researchers report that nucleated cell counts were estimated from reference gene primer amplification. TCRdb's table, derived via immunoSEQ multiplex PCR, lists solely in-frame clones and lacks some. That table gives V, J and clone size, and the DNA gave D and trimming. In the table there are about 350,000 clones, about 90% of which are singletons. Germline-derived CDR1 and CDR2 are GTSNPN and SVGIG (reference sequence). J gave up 4 bases and V 0 bases, and 3 bases lay outside the gene matches. This CDR3 region has 14 residues.

This chain joins TRBV30 and TRBJ1-3; 7 bases align to TRBD1. Sequenced input: PBMCs or T cells enriched from blood (not recorded which). The source is a woman in her thirties who had been exposed to COVID-19. CDR3 DNA: TGTGCCTGGAGTGTAACCAGGGGGGGAAACACCATATATTTT. It yields the protein CAWSVTRGGNTIYF.